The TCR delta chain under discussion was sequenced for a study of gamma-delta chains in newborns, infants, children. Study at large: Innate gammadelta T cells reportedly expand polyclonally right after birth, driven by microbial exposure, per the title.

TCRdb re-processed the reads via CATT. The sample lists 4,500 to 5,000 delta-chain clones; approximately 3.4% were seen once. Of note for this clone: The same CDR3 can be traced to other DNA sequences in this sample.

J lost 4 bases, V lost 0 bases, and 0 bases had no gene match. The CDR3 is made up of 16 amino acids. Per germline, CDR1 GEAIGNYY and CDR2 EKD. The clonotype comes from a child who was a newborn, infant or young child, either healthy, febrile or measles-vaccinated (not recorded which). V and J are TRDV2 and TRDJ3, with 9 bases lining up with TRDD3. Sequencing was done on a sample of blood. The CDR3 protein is CACDTWGIWDTRQMFF. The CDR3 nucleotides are TGTGCCTGTGACACCTGGGGGATATGGGACACCCGACAGATGTTTTTC.